This entry lists 15 T cell receptor beta chains sequenced from one sample in a study of radiation and T cells in renal cell carcinoma. Time point specified: blood 4 weeks post-SBRT, at nephrectomy. Described treatment: 15 Gy SBRT to primary tumor, nephrectomy 4 weeks later. Profiling relied on immunoSEQ multiplex PCR, and the TCRdb table lists in-frame clones only, not all of them. The top ten clones hold roughly 10% of a sample with around 180,000 clones, approximately 90% of them seen once. The sequences come from blood, collected from a patient whose treatment included radiotherapy and nephrectomy. The receptors were gathered from a woman aged 50 to 60 with renal cell carcinoma.

This sequence joins TRBV19 and TRBJ2-3; D gene uncertain. Per germline, CDR1 LNHDA and CDR2 SQIVND (reference sequence). The CDR3 length is 13 residues. Trimming left V 3 bases short and J 4 bases short, with 8 bases between. In DNA form, the CDR3 reads TGTGCCAGTAGTATGGGATCGGCAGATACGCAGTATTTT. It codes for CASSMGSADTQYF.

The genes are TRBV4-3 and TRBJ2-1; 10 bases are shared with TRBD2. Germline assignment: CDR1 LGHNA and CDR2 YSLEER. Trimming removed 3 bases from V and 3 bases from J; junction bases left unmatched: 5. This CDR3 has 16 residues. CDR3 coding DNA: TGCGCCAGCAGCCATCTGATAGCGGGGGGCTACAATGAGCAGTTCTTC. Protein product: CASSHLIAGGYNEQFF.

This clone was detected once. This sequence joins TRBV6-1 and TRBJ1-1, with 8 bases matching TRBD1. After removal of 8 bases from V and 3 bases from J, the junction contained 2 bases not matched to a gene. The CDR3 totals 12 residues. Germline CDR1 MNHNS, CDR2 SASEGT. The CDR3: CASGQGYTEAFF. In nucleotides, the CDR3 is TGTGCCAGCGGACAGGGTTACACTGAAGCTTTCTTT.

With regard to this clone: The same CDR3 is also encoded by other DNA sequences in this sample. The chain links TRBV29-1 to TRBJ2-5; TRBD2 might be the D (5 bases). Germline V lookup: CDR1 SQVTM, CDR2 ANQGSEA. This CDR3 is 15 amino acids long. The V gene lost 1 base and the J gene lost 0 bases, with 12 bases spanning the gap. The CDR3 DNA reads TGCAGCGTTGAAGTAAGCGGATTGTACCAAGAGACCCAGTACTTC. This encodes CSVEVSGLYQETQYF.

This clone was detected a few times. This chain uses TRBV29-1 with TRBJ1-4; 7 bases are shared with TRBD1. The CDR3 covers 16 residues. Germline CDR1 and CDR2: SQVTM and ANQGSEA. Losses at the gene ends were 4 bases for V and 6 bases for J; bases not matched to a gene: 14. The CDR3: CSVVGQGGIGHEKLFF. CDR3 sequence (DNA): TGCAGCGTTGTGGGCCAGGGGGGTATCGGACATGAAAAACTGTTTTTT.

The chain combines TRBV30 with TRBJ2-1; D ambiguous. Germline lookup yields CDR1 GTSNPN and CDR2 SVGIG (reference sequence). The CDR3 has 13 amino acids. Trimming shortened V by 5 bases and J by 10 bases, and 18 bases separated the two germline ends. The CDR3 DNA reads TGTGCCTGGGCCACATTCGACCTTTCCGAGCAGTTCTTC. Its translation is CAWATFDLSEQFF.

The V gene is TRBV14, the J gene TRBJ2-7, with 7 positions matching TRBD1. The V segment lost 3 bases and the J segment 3 bases; nucleotides outside the gene matches: 5. The CDR3 has 14 amino acids. CDR1 SGHDN and CDR2 FVKESK come from the germline V gene. CDR3 nucleotide sequence: TGTGCCAGCAGCCACCGGGACAGTCGCTACGAGCAGTACTTC. Translation: CASSHRDSRYEQYF.

This chain links TRBV2 with TRBJ1-1, with a weak D call TRBD1 (5 bases). The CDR3 has 11 amino acids. Germline values: CDR1 SNHLY, CDR2 FYNNEI. V lost 10 bases and J 6 bases, leaving 12 bases between the germline ends. CDR3 in amino acids: CATKRGPEAFF. Here the CDR3 DNA reads TGTGCCACCAAAAGGGGTCCTGAAGCTTTCTTT.

This clone showed up just once. One end of the junction varies from germline; a read error may be responsible. The gene calls are TRBV7-7 and TRBJ2-1, with 8 bases lining up with TRBD2. From germline, CDR1 is SSHAT and CDR2 FNYEAQ (reference sequence). CDR3 size: 15 residues. CDR3 residues: CASSSTRGGWNEQFF. In DNA, the CDR3 is TGTGCTAGCAGCTCTACACGGGGGGGCTGGAATGAGCAGTTCTTC.

This chain connects TRBV10-3 to TRBJ2-7, with D perhaps TRBD2 (5 bases). V dropped 5 bases and J dropped 5 bases, with 10 bases sitting between them. Germline values: CDR1 ENHRY, CDR2 SYGVKD. CDR3 length: 12 amino acids. The CDR3 loop is CAISREGDEQYF. The CDR3 region has the DNA TGTGCCATCAGTCGAGAGGGAGACGAGCAGTACTTC.

The chain links TRBV6-1 to TRBJ2-7; 8 bases line up with TRBD2. The CDR3 is 14 amino acids. Germline V gene lookup returns CDR1 MNHNS and CDR2 SASEGT. Trimming removed 6 bases from V and 0 bases from J; junction bases left unmatched: 4. The DNA of the CDR3 is TGTGCCAGCAGAGGGACTAGTGACTCCTACGAGCAGTACTTC. It specifies CASRGTSDSYEQYF.

The chain employs TRBV5-1 and TRBJ1-2; 10 bases fit TRBD1. The V and J ends lost 4 bases and 3 bases, in that order; junction bases with no gene match: 3. Germline-derived CDR1 and CDR2 are SGHRS and YFSETQ. The CDR3 runs 14 residues. This chain's CDR3 is CASSIGTGDYGYTF. For the CDR3, the DNA is TGCGCCAGCAGCATTGGGACAGGGGACTATGGCTACACCTTC.

This chain's CDR3 is CASSASGTGKAEQYF. The CDR3 bases are TGTGCCAGCAGTGCATCCGGGACAGGGAAGGCCGAGCAGTACTTC. This chain joins TRBV6-5 and TRBJ2-7; 9 nucleotides line up with TRBD1. There are 15 residues in the CDR3. Germline assignment: CDR1 MNHEY and CDR2 SVGAGI. V trimming: 5 bases; J trimming: 6 bases; junction bases outside the gene matches: 11.

The rearrangement joins TRBV9 to TRBJ1-2; perhaps TRBD1 as D (5 bases). The germline V gene encodes CDR1 SGDLS and CDR2 YYNGEE. V was cut by 1 base and J by 4 bases, with 11 bases left in between. This CDR3 has 14 amino acids. The CDR3 is CASSVLGTAYGYTF. The CDR3 nucleotides read TGTGCCAGCAGCGTATTGGGGACCGCCTATGGCTACACCTTC.

This clone was picked up one time. The gene calls are TRBV29-1 and TRBJ1-6; D remains ambiguous. Trimming cost V 0 bases and J 14 bases, with 14 bases left between them. This CDR3 contains 13 residues. Germline CDR1 reads SQVTM; CDR2 reads ANQGSEA. The CDR3 here is CSVEDRGATALHF. In DNA form, the CDR3 reads TGCAGCGTTGAAGATCGGGGAGCAACAGCCCTCCACTTT.